This T cell receptor (beta chain) was captured in a study of blood T cell repertoires in COVID-19 (dated by TCRdb to about 2020). Background on the whole study: The collaborator samples originated in the United States, Italy and Spain and spanned the acute and convalescent phases of COVID-19. The samples were drawn from the first 160 participants of the ongoing ImmuneRACE study and from some 1,300 subjects provided by 6 global collaborators. The dataset comprised deeply sampled blood TCRbeta repertoires from subjects exposed to, actively infected with, or recovered from COVID-19. Sample metadata almost always included a de-identified subject ID, COVID-19 status, age in years and sex. The material from the prospective study consisted of cDNA or gDNA derived from T cells, B-cell-depleted T cells, or PBMCs. Where available, HLA class I and class II types were obtained from metadata supplied by the sample provider rather than from assay-based typing. The repertoires were made available in a free public database intended to serve as a resource for research on the immune response to SARS-CoV-2. Study-wide findings and limitations: The quantity of clinical and demographic metadata differed by source and by participant and was supplied without curation.

Regarding this clone: The antigen it binds to is not known. The sample holds no much larger clone one base away, and base qualities are not on file.

TCRbeta CDR3 regions were amplified from genomic DNA using the immunoSEQ Assay, a bias-controlled multiplex PCR. In the paper's pipeline: Within the assay, amplification of reference gene primers was used to estimate how many nucleated cells each sample contained. To quantify the absolute abundance of each unique TCRbeta CDR3 rearrangement, sequence reads were collapsed and filtered. For each sample, productive Simpson clonality was calculated as the square root of Simpson's diversity index over productive rearrangements. TCRdb obtained this table from immuneACCESS and retained in-frame rearrangements with V and J assigned. These tables miss some clones; where compared with another copy, unresolved V genes account for less than half of the shortfall, and the remainder is unexplained. V and J calls and clone size are given by that table; D and trimming were obtained from the DNA. The sample table contains around 93,000 clones; only one count was recorded for roughly 88% of them. The ten largest clones capture 11% of the sample.

Per the germline V gene (reference sequence), SGHKS is the CDR1 and YYEKEE is the CDR2. The CDR3 goes from the cysteine to the phenylalanine over 15 residues. Left in the record is the CDR3 DNA by itself, 45 bases read in frame from the first base. V lost 4 bases and J lost 3 bases, and the count of bases not matched to a germline gene is 7. Each collaborating institution followed its own protocols to collect whole blood in K2EDTA tubes. For TCRbeta analysis, collaborator samples were shipped as frozen whole blood, as isolated PBMCs, or as DNA extracted from either sample type. The rearranged segments are TRBV5-5 and TRBJ1-2; a stretch of 9 junction bases matches TRBD1. The receptor was isolated from a man older than 75 with acute or convalescent COVID-19. Input material: peripheral blood. In nucleotide form, the sequence is TGTGCCAGCAGCAGGGGACAGGGTAAAGACTATGGCTACACCTTC. Translation gives CASSRGQGKDYGYTF.